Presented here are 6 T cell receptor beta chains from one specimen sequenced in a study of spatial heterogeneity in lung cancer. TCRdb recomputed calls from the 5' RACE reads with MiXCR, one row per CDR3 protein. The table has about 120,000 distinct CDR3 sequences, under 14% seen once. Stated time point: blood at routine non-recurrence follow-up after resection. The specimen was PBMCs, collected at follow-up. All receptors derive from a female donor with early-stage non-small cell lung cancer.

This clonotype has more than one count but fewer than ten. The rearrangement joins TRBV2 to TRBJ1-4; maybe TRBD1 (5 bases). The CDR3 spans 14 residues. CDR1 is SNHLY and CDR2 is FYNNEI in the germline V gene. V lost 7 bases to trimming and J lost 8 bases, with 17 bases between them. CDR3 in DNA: TGTGCCAGCACTCTTGGACAAGTTAGGGAAAAACTGTTTTTT. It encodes CASTLGQVREKLFF. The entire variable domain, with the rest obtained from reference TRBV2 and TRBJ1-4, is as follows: EPEVTQTPSHQVTQMGQEVILRCVPISNHLYFYWYRQILGQKVEFLVSFYNNEISEKSEIFDDQFSVERPDGSNFTLKIRSTKLEDSAMYFCASTLGQVREKLFFGSGTQLSVL.

The CDR3: CSARDAGTGQIQPQHF. The CDR3, as DNA: TGCAGTGCTAGAGACGCCGGGACAGGCCAGATACAGCCCCAGCATTTT. This chain links TRBV20-1 with TRBJ1-5; TRBD1 matches 8 bases. Germline V CDR1 and CDR2: DFQATT, SNEGSKA (reference sequence). The V segment lost 0 bases and the J segment 7 bases; nucleotides outside the gene matches: 11. The CDR3 sequence is 16 residues long.

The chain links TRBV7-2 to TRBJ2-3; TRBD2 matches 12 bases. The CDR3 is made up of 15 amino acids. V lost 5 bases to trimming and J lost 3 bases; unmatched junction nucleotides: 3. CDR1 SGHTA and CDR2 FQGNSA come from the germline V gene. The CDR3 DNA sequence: TGTGCCAGCAGCGTGACTAGCGGGAGAACAGATACGCAGTATTTT. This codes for CASSVTSGRTDTQYF.

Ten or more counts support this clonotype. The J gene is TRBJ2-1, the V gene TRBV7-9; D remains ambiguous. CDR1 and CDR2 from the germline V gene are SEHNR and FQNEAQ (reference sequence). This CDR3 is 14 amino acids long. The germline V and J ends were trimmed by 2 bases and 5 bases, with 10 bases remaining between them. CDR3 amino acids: CASSLYGKHNEQFF. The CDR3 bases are TGTGCCAGCAGCTTATATGGGAAACACAATGAGCAGTTCTTC.

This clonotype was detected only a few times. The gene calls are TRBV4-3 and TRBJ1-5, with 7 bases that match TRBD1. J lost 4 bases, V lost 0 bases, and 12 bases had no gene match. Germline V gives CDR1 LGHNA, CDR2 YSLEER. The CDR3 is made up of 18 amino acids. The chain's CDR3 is CASSQECGRAGGNQPQHF. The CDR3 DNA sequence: TGCGCCAGCAGCCAAGAATGCGGACGGGCAGGGGGGAATCAGCCCCAGCATTTT.

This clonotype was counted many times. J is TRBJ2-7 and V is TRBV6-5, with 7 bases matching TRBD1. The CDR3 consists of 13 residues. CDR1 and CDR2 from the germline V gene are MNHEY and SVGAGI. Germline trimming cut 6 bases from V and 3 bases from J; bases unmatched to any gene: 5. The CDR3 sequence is CASSYRQGYEQYV. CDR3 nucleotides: TGTGCCAGCAGCTACCGACAGGGCTACGAGCAGTACGTC.